This TCR beta chain came from a study of T cell responses to AZD1222 COVID-19 vaccine. Whole-study findings and limits: Possibly, clonal diversity was underestimated; donors were largely white British and included more females.

With 0 bases removed from V and 5 bases from J, the gap between germline ends came to 11 bases. Per germline, CDR1 SGHTA and CDR2 FQGNSA. This CDR3 region has 15 residues. Data came from immunoSEQ multiplex PCR; TCRdb stores just in-frame clones and leaves some out. The sample includes 150,000 to 200,000 clones, around 90% seen only once; the top ten take approximately 1.8%. Worth noting for this clone: No antigen is known for it.

This rearrangement joins TRBV7-2 to TRBJ1-5, with unresolved D. The sample was peripheral blood, taken 28 days after the second AZD1222 dose. The receptor was isolated from an adult who received the AZD1222 COVID-19 vaccine. The DNA for the CDR3 is TGTGCCAGCAGCTTAGCACCCGGGTCCGATCAGCCCCAGCATTTT. It codes for CASSLAPGSDQPQHF.